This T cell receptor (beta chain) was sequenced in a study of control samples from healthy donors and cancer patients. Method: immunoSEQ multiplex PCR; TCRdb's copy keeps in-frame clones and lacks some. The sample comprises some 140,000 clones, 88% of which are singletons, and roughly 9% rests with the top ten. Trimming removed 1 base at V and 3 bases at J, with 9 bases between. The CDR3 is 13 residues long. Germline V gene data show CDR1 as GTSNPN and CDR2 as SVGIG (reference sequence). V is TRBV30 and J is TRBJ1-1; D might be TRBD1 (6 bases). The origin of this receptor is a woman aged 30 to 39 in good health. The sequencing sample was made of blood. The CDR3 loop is CAWSATGYTEAFF. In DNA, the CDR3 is TGTGCCTGGAGTGCGACAGGTTACACTGAAGCTTTCTTT.